The 17 T cell receptor beta chains reported below all come from one sample, sequenced in a study of T cell responses to AZD1222 COVID-19 vaccine. TCRdb's copy holds only in-frame clones and misses some; the assay was immunoSEQ multiplex PCR. Here the sample spans 110,000 or so clones, around 87% being singletons. Sequenced material: peripheral blood, taken 28 days after the second AZD1222 dose. The receptors originated from an adult who received the AZD1222 COVID-19 vaccine.

The chain uses TRBV27 and TRBJ2-7; D perhaps matches TRBD2 (7 bases). This CDR3 contains 15 residues. Germline values: CDR1 MNHEY, CDR2 SMNVEV (reference sequence). V shed 4 bases and J shed 3 bases, with 16 bases lying between them. The CDR3 DNA reads as TGTGCCAGCAGTTCCCTCGGGGGGCGATTCTACGAGCAGTACTTC. Translation: CASSSLGGRFYEQYF.

This rearrangement joins TRBV6-1 to TRBJ1-1, with D hard to call. This CDR3 spans 16 amino acids. Trimming pared 1 base from V and 4 bases from J, leaving 16 bases between. The germline CDR1 and CDR2 sequences are MNHNS and SASEGT. The CDR3, as DNA: TGTGCCAGCAGTGAAGTCGTCCGCAGTCAACGCACTGAAGCTTTCTTT. Amino acid sequence: CASSEVVRSQRTEAFF.

CDR3 in DNA: TGTGCCAGCAGAGGGACAGTTCGTAGGAATTCACCCCTCCACTTT. Translating it yields CASRGTVRRNSPLHF. The rearrangement joins TRBV6-5 to TRBJ1-6; TRBD1 matches at 7 bases. J was trimmed by 7 bases and V by 6 bases; bases with no gene match: 9. The CDR3 spans 15 residues. CDR1 MNHEY and CDR2 SVGAGI come from the germline V gene.

This clone occurred once. This CDR3 reads CAYQIDYYEQYF. CDR3 bases: TGTGCCTATCAAATTGATTATTACGAGCAGTACTTC. This chain joins TRBV2 and TRBJ2-7; no clear D. The CDR3 extends over 12 amino acids. The ends were cut back, 11 bases at V and 4 bases at J, with 15 bases in the middle. Germline V gene sequence: CDR1 SNHLY, CDR2 FYNNEI.

This clone came up a few times. This chain connects TRBV18 to TRBJ1-1; D gene ambiguous. Trimming took 3 bases from V and 1 from J, leaving 6 bases between them. CDR3 length: 13 amino acids. Germline V gives CDR1 KGHSH, CDR2 LQKENI. The CDR3 is CASSPVGNTEAFF. The DNA of the CDR3 is TGTGCCAGCTCACCGGTCGGGAACACTGAAGCTTTCTTT. The complete variable domain, with remaining parts taken from reference TRBV18 and TRBJ1-1, reads NAGVMQNPRHLVRRRGQEARLRCSPMKGHSHVYWYRQLPEEGLKFMVYLQKENIIDESGMPKERFSAEFPKEGPSILRIQQVVRGDSAAYFCASSPVGNTEAFFGQGTRLTVV.

This chain joins TRBV6-5 and TRBJ1-1; possible D gene TRBD1, 5 bases. Germline V lookup: CDR1 MNHEY, CDR2 SVGAGI. This CDR3 is 16 amino acids long. Trimming removed 0 bases at V and 5 bases at J, with 16 bases between. This CDR3 reads CASSYSTVVLGTEAFF. The CDR3 DNA follows: TGTGCCAGCAGTTACTCGACAGTTGTGTTGGGAACTGAAGCTTTCTTT.

With regard to this clone: Within the sample, other DNA sequences also encode this same CDR3. Here the CDR3 reads CASSIQNTGELFF. As DNA, the CDR3 is TGTGCCAGTAGTATACAGAACACCGGGGAGCTGTTTTTT. The chain uses TRBV19 and TRBJ2-2; D unclear. The V end lost 2 bases, the J end lost 1 base, and 2 bases lay between the germline ends. Germline V gene data show CDR1 as LNHDA and CDR2 as SQIVND (reference sequence). The CDR3 consists of 13 residues.

This clone was counted only a few times. The rearrangement links TRBV7-9 to TRBJ2-7, with D unclear. The CDR3 has 13 amino acids. With 1 base removed from V and 4 bases from J, the gap between germline ends came to 8 bases. In germline, CDR1 is SEHNR, CDR2 FQNEAQ (reference sequence). For the CDR3, the DNA is TGTGCCAGCAGCTTAGAGAATATATACGAGCAGTACTTC. Translated: CASSLENIYEQYF.

The V call is TRBV11-2, the J call TRBJ2-7; 7 bases line up with TRBD1. CDR1 is SGHAT and CDR2 is FQNNGV in the germline V gene. CDR3 length: 16 amino acids. J gave up 1 base and V 4 bases, and 10 bases lay outside the gene matches. The CDR3 spells CASSSIPDRASYEQYF. The CDR3, as DNA: TGTGCCAGCAGCTCCATCCCCGACAGGGCTTCCTACGAGCAGTACTTC.

The chain joins TRBV29-1 to TRBJ1-1; 10 nucleotides match TRBD1. The V gene's germline CDR1 is SQVTM and CDR2 ANQGSEA. Trimming cost V 7 bases and J 6 bases; bases outside gene matches: 5. This CDR3 contains 12 residues. The CDR3, as DNA: TGCAGCGGAGGGACAGGGGAACCTGAAGCTTTCTTT. It translates to CSGGTGEPEAFF.

The V gene is TRBV13, the J gene TRBJ2-3; 7 positions agree with TRBD2. Germline CDR1 is PRHDT and CDR2 is FYEKMQ (reference sequence). CDR3 size: 15 residues. Losses at the gene ends were 0 bases for V and 4 bases for J; bases not matched to a gene: 4. The CDR3 here is CASSLGSGLADTQYF. The CDR3 DNA sequence: TGTGCCAGCAGCTTAGGTAGCGGGCTTGCAGATACGCAGTATTTT.

V gene TRBV19 combines with J gene TRBJ2-1, with 9 positions matching TRBD1. The CDR3 runs 17 residues. Germline V gene lookup returns CDR1 LNHDA and CDR2 SQIVND (reference sequence). With 5 bases clipped from V and 7 bases from J, the junction kept 15 bases outside the gene matches. The CDR3 DNA is TGTGCCAGTAGTGCAACAGGGGGACAGGGTCATGGTAATGAGCAGTTCTTC. This translates into CASSATGGQGHGNEQFF.

The chain uses TRBV7-3 and TRBJ1-3, with a tentative D call TRBD1 (5 bases). Germline V gives CDR1 SGHTA, CDR2 FQGTGA. The CDR3 is 16 residues long. The V end lost 1 base, the J end lost 2 bases, and 12 bases lay between the germline ends. CDR3 sequence reads: CASSLMGPGPGNTIYF. In nucleotides, the CDR3 is TGTGCCAGCAGCTTAATGGGGCCCGGCCCTGGAAACACCATATATTTT.

Written as DNA, the CDR3 is TGTGCCACCGAACAGGGGGTGGGAACCTACAATGAGCAGTTCTTC. Translating gives CATEQGVGTYNEQFF. The chain carries TRBV6-5 and TRBJ2-1; 8 nucleotides match TRBD1. This CDR3 has 15 amino acids. V shed 10 bases and J 2 bases; nucleotides not matched to a gene: 10. Germline lookup yields CDR1 MNHEY and CDR2 SVGAGI.

Remarks on this clone: Different DNA sequences within this sample yield the same CDR3. The genes are TRBV5-1 and TRBJ2-7; D remains unclear. The CDR3 has 13 amino acids. In germline, CDR1 is SGHRS, CDR2 YFSETQ. V was cut by 0 bases and J by 4 bases, with 8 bases left in between. CDR3 nucleotide sequence: TGCGCCAGCAGCTTGGAAGGGCGGTACGAGCAGTACTTC. It is translated as CASSLEGRYEQYF. Full variable domain (missing parts from reference TRBV5-1 and TRBJ2-7): KAGVTQTPRYLIKTRGQQVTLSCSPISGHRSVSWYQQTPGQGLQFLFEYFSETQRNKGNFPGRFSGRQFSNSRSEMNVSTLELGDSALYLCASSLEGRYEQYFGPGTRLTVT.

This chain links TRBV5-4 with TRBJ2-7, with TRBD2 matching 8 bases. J was trimmed by 6 bases and V by 4 bases; bases with no gene match: 9. The germline V gene encodes CDR1 SGHNT and CDR2 YYREEE (reference sequence). There are 14 residues in the CDR3. The CDR3 nucleotides read TGTGCCAGCAGCCGGGGACTAGACCAGGGCGAGCAGTACTTC. This sequence encodes CASSRGLDQGEQYF.

The chain joins TRBV6-2 or TRBV6-3 to TRBJ1-1; possibly TRBD1 for D (6 bases). V lost 6 bases to trimming and J lost 0 bases, with 14 bases between them. From germline, CDR1 is MNHEY and CDR2 SVGEGT. The CDR3 is 15 residues long. Here the CDR3 DNA reads TGTGCCAGCAGCAAGCAGACAGGTATGAACACTGAAGCTTTCTTT. Translation gives CASSKQTGMNTEAFF.